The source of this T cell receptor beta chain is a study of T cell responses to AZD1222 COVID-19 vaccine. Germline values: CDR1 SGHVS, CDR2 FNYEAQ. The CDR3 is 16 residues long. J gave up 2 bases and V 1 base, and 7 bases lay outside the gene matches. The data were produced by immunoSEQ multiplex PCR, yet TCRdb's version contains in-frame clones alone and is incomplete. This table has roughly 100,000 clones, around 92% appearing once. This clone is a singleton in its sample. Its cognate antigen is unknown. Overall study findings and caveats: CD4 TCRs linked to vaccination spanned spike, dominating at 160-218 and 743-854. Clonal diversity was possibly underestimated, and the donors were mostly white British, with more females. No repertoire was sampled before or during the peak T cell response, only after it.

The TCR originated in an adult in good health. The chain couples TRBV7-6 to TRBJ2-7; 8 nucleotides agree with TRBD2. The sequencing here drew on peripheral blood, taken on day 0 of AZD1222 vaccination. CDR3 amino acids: CASSLGVAGRAYEQYF. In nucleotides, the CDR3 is TGTGCCAGCAGCTTAGGCGTAGCGGGAAGGGCCTACGAGCAGTACTTC. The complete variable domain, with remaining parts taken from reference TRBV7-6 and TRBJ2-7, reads GAGVSQSPRYKVTKRGQDVALRCDPISGHVSLYWYRQALGQGPEFLTYFNYEAQQDKSGLPNDRFSAERPEGSISTLTIQRTEQRDSAMYRCASSLGVAGRAYEQYFGPGTRLTVT.